The entry below gives a single TCR beta chain sequence along with its context. This entry belongs to a study of control samples from healthy donors and cancer patients. Germline CDR1 and CDR2: SEHNR and FQNEAQ (reference sequence). V was clipped by 1 base and J by 2 bases, with 8 bases between them. The CDR3 is 14 residues long. TCRdb's copy holds only in-frame clones and misses some; the assay was immunoSEQ multiplex PCR. The table includes some 120,000 clones, 80% to 95% detected once. This sequence originates from a man younger than 35 in good health. The rearrangement links TRBV7-9 to TRBJ1-2; D gene uncertain. The sample consisted of blood. CDR3 DNA sequence: TGTGCCAGCAGCTTAGACGGGGAAAACTATGGCTACACCTTC. Protein product: CASSLDGENYGYTF.